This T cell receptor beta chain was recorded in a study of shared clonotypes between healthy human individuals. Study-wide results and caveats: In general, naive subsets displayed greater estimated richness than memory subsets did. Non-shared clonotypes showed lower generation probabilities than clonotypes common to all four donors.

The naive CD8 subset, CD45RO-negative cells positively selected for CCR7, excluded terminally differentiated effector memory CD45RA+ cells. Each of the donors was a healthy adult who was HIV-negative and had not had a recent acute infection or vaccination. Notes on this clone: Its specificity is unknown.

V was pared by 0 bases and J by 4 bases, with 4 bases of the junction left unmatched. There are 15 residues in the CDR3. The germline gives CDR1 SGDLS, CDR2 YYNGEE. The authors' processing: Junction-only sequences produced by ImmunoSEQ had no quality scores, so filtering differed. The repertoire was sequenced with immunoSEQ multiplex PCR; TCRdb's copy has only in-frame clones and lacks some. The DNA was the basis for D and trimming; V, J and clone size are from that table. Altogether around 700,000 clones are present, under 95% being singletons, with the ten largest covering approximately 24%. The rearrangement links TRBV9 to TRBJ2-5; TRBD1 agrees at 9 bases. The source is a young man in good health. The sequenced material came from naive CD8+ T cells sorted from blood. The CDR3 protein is CASSVADRGVETQYF. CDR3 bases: TGTGCCAGCAGCGTAGCCGACAGGGGGGTAGAGACCCAGTACTTC.